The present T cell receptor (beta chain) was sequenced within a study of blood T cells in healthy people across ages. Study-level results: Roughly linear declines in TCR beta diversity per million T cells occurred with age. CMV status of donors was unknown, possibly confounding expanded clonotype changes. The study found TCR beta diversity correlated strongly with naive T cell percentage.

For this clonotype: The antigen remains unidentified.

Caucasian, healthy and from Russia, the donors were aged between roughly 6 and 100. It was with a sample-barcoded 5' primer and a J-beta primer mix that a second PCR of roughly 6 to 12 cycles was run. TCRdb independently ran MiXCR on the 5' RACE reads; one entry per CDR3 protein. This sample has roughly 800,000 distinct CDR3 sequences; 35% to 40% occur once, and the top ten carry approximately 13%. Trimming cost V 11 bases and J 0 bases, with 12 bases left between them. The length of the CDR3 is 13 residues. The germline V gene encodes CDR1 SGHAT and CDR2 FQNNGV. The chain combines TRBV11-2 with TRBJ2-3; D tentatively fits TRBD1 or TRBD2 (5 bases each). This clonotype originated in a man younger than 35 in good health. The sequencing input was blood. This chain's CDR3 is CAGIGGSTDTQYF. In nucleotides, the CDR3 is TGTGCCGGGATTGGGGGTAGCACAGATACGCAGTATTTT.